The 30 T cell receptor beta chains listed next were all sequenced from one sample in a study of OX40 agonist ivuxolimab in advanced cancers. Data came from immunoSEQ multiplex PCR; TCRdb stores just in-frame clones and leaves some out. The repertoire consists of tens of thousands of clones, with 85% to 90% occurring once and the leading ten covering roughly 2.1%. The sequencing here drew on CD4+ or CD8+ T cells sorted from blood, taken in a trial of the OX40 agonist ivuxolimab. The receptors were sampled from an adult with an advanced solid tumor such as melanoma, head and neck, liver or kidney cancer.

The V and J genes are TRBV28 and TRBJ1-2; 7 bases are shared with TRBD1. CDR1 and CDR2 from the germline V gene are MDHEN and SYDVKM. The length of the CDR3 is 14 residues. J lost 2 bases, V lost 5 bases, and 5 bases had no gene match. The CDR3: CASSPPGQNYGYTF. CDR3 nucleotides: TGTGCCAGCAGTCCTCCGGGACAGAACTATGGCTACACCTTC.

V and J are TRBV28 and TRBJ2-7, with D tentatively TRBD1 or TRBD2 (6 bases each). Per germline, CDR1 MDHEN and CDR2 SYDVKM. This CDR3 has 16 residues. The V end lost 1 base, the J end lost 0 bases, and 13 bases lay between the germline ends. CDR3 nucleotides: TGTGCCAGCAGTTTATTGGGGGGCGGAAACTCCTACGAGCAGTACTTC. It specifies CASSLLGGGNSYEQYF.

The chain combines TRBV5-1 with TRBJ2-2, with TRBD1 as a possible D gene (5 bases). This CDR3 has 15 residues. Germline V gives CDR1 SGHRS, CDR2 YFSETQ. Between the trimmed V and J ends, which lost 0 bases and 0 bases, there was a span of 6 bases. The CDR3 DNA sequence: TGCGCCAGCAGCTTGGGGACACCGAACACCGGGGAGCTGTTTTTT. This sequence encodes CASSLGTPNTGELFF.

CDR3 bases: TGCGCCAGCAGTAGCGAGAGCTCCTACAATGAGCAGTTCTTC. This encodes CASSSESSYNEQFF. The chain has TRBV5-1 and TRBJ2-1; D is possibly TRBD2 (5 bases). CDR3 length equals 14 residues. V was cut by 5 bases and J by 0 bases, with 9 bases left in between. Per the germline V gene, CDR1 is SGHRS and CDR2 is YFSETQ.

The rearrangement joins TRBV9 to TRBJ2-1; D remains ambiguous. The CDR3 sequence is 12 residues long. CDR1 is SGDLS and CDR2 is YYNGEE in the germline V gene. V lost 4 bases and J 9 bases, leaving 11 bases between the germline ends. In DNA, the CDR3 is TGTGCCAGCAGCCCGGGCTGGGGTGAGCAGTTCTTC. This encodes CASSPGWGEQFF.

The chain recombines TRBV6-4 with TRBJ2-3; D is possibly TRBD1 (6 bases). CDR1 is MRHNA and CDR2 is SNTAGT in the germline V gene. This CDR3 region has 19 residues. The germline V and J ends were trimmed by 8 bases and 3 bases, with 30 bases remaining between them. The CDR3 sequence: CASGNWFRTDSRGTDTQYF. The DNA of the CDR3 is TGTGCCAGCGGAAACTGGTTCCGGACGGACTCAAGGGGGACAGATACGCAGTATTTT.

This chain links TRBV6-1 with TRBJ1-5, with a possible D match to TRBD1 (6 bases). This CDR3 has 15 residues. Trimming cost V 5 bases and J 0 bases, with 11 bases left between them. Germline V gene sequence: CDR1 MNHNS, CDR2 SASEGT. In DNA, the CDR3 is TGTGCCAGCAGTCGGGACACATATAGCAATCAGCCCCAGCATTTT. Residues: CASSRDTYSNQPQHF.

The V and J genes are TRBV30 and TRBJ1-5, with unresolved D. Germline V gene data show CDR1 as GTSNPN and CDR2 as SVGIG (reference sequence). The CDR3 spans 13 residues. Trimming removed 4 bases at V and 6 bases at J, with 13 bases between. The CDR3 sequence: CAWTLAEFQPQHF. CDR3 nucleotide sequence: TGTGCCTGGACTCTCGCGGAGTTTCAGCCCCAGCATTTT.

The chain employs TRBV9 and TRBJ2-7; 9 bases fit TRBD2. The V gene end was trimmed by 1 base and the J gene end by 1 base; junction bases not matched to a gene: 3. The CDR3 is 15 residues long. Germline-derived CDR1 and CDR2 are SGDLS and YYNGEE. CDR3 region: CASSVSAGGSYEQYF. The CDR3 region has the DNA TGTGCCAGCAGCGTATCAGCGGGAGGATCCTACGAGCAGTACTTC.

The count of this clone is one. The CDR3 DNA reads TGTGCCAGCAGCTTATCGGTAGCGGGAGGTTCCTACGAGCAGTACTTC. Encoded protein: CASSLSVAGGSYEQYF. The rearrangement uses TRBV7-3 and TRBJ2-7, with 10 positions matching TRBD2. Germline V gene data show CDR1 as SGHTA and CDR2 as FQGTGA. J was trimmed by 1 base and V by 2 bases; bases with no gene match: 5. This CDR3 comprises 16 residues.

V usage is TRBV5-1 and J usage is TRBJ1-1; tentative D call: TRBD1 (6 bases). The germline gives CDR1 SGHRS, CDR2 YFSETQ. Between the trimmed V and J ends, which lost 2 bases and 5 bases, there was a span of 13 bases. The CDR3 extends over 14 amino acids. This CDR3 is CASSFYRESTEAFF. CDR3 coding DNA: TGCGCCAGCAGCTTTTACAGGGAGTCTACTGAAGCTTTCTTT. Supplemented by reference TRBV5-1 and TRBJ1-1, the full variable domain reads KAGVTQTPRYLIKTRGQQVTLSCSPISGHRSVSWYQQTPGQGLQFLFEYFSETQRNKGNFPGRFSGRQFSNSRSEMNVSTLELGDSALYLCASSFYRESTEAFFGQGTRLTVV.

V usage is TRBV6-5 and J usage is TRBJ1-2; a weak D match, TRBD1 (5 bases). The CDR3 is made up of 15 amino acids. Trimming took off 2 bases at V and 4 bases at J, with 14 bases between the two ends. CDR1 is MNHEY, CDR2 SVGAGI, per germline. CDR3 DNA: TGTGCCAGCAGTTACGGGGTACGGGGCTCCTATGGCTACACCTTC. Translation: CASSYGVRGSYGYTF.

This clone was seen just once. The J gene is TRBJ2-5, the V gene TRBV15; 12 bases fit TRBD2. The junction had 7 bases not matched to a gene; V was cut back by 6 bases and J by 5 bases. The CDR3 length is 15 residues. The germline V gene has CDR1 LNHNV and CDR2 YYDKDF (reference sequence). CDR3 sequence (DNA): TGTGCCACCAGGGCCGGGACTAGCGGGCTGGAGACCCAGTACTTC. This codes for CATRAGTSGLETQYF.

V is TRBV5-1 and J is TRBJ2-1; 7 bases match TRBD2. The V segment lost 0 bases and the J segment 8 bases; nucleotides outside the gene matches: 5. The CDR3 runs 14 residues. Germline V gene sequence: CDR1 SGHRS, CDR2 YFSETQ. CDR3 sequence (DNA): TGCGCCAGCAGCTTGGGGACTAGGGGCGATGAGCAGTTCTTC. It codes for CASSLGTRGDEQFF. Full variable domain (remainder filled in from reference TRBV5-1 and TRBJ2-1): KAGVTQTPRYLIKTRGQQVTLSCSPISGHRSVSWYQQTPGQGLQFLFEYFSETQRNKGNFPGRFSGRQFSNSRSEMNVSTLELGDSALYLCASSLGTRGDEQFFGPGTRLTVL.

This clone was counted a single time. V is TRBV19 and J is TRBJ1-2, with a possible D match to TRBD1 (6 bases). CDR1 LNHDA and CDR2 SQIVND come from the germline V gene (reference sequence). This CDR3 is built from 13 residues. V shed 5 bases and J shed 3 bases, with 10 bases lying between them. The CDR3 here is CASSLQGDYGYTF. The DNA of the CDR3 is TGTGCCAGTAGTCTACAGGGAGACTATGGCTACACCTTC.

This chain connects TRBV10-2 to TRBJ1-5; tentatively, D is TRBD1 (6 bases). The CDR3 sequence is 15 residues long. The V and J ends lost 0 bases and 1 base respectively, with 7 bases between them. Germline CDR1 reads WSHSY; CDR2 reads SAAADI. CDR3 amino acids: CASSESGTSNQPQHF. CDR3 in DNA: TGCGCCAGCAGTGAGTCAGGGACAAGCAATCAGCCCCAGCATTTT.

The chain couples TRBV6-5 to TRBJ2-3, with 8 bases lining up with TRBD2. V dropped 2 bases and J dropped 4; count of bases not matched to a gene: 5. The CDR3 totals 15 residues. Germline V gene sequence: CDR1 MNHEY, CDR2 SVGAGI. DNA for the CDR3: TGTGCCAGCAGTTACCTCAGCGGGAGACCAGATACGCAGTATTTT. Its translation: CASSYLSGRPDTQYF.

In its sample, this clone was seen a few times. The chain combines TRBV7-3 with TRBJ2-5; D not resolved. The germline V gene encodes CDR1 SGHTA and CDR2 FQGTGA. This CDR3 region has 13 residues. With 5 bases removed from V and 5 bases from J, the gap between germline ends came to 12 bases. CDR3 residues: CASSPARSETQYF. The CDR3 region has the DNA TGTGCCAGCAGCCCCGCGAGAAGCGAGACCCAGTACTTC.

V and J are TRBV5-1 and TRBJ2-5; D uncertain. This CDR3 contains 12 residues. The germline V gene has CDR1 SGHRS and CDR2 YFSETQ. With 5 bases removed from V and 5 bases from J, the gap between germline ends came to 10 bases. Here the CDR3 reads CASSDAWETQYF. The DNA for the CDR3 is TGCGCCAGCAGTGATGCCTGGGAGACCCAGTACTTC. The whole variable domain, remainder taken from reference TRBV5-1 and TRBJ2-5, is KAGVTQTPRYLIKTRGQQVTLSCSPISGHRSVSWYQQTPGQGLQFLFEYFSETQRNKGNFPGRFSGRQFSNSRSEMNVSTLELGDSALYLCASSDAWETQYFGPGTRLLVL.

This chain connects TRBV10-3 to TRBJ2-1, with D maybe TRBD1 (6 bases). The CDR3 sequence is 12 residues long. V was pared by 11 bases and J by 12 bases, with 20 bases between. Germline-derived CDR1 and CDR2 are ENHRY and SYGVKD. DNA for the CDR3: TGTGCCGGCGGAACAGGGCCGTTAGGGCAGTTCTTC. It is translated as CAGGTGPLGQFF.

This clone was seen only once. V gene TRBV10-2 combines with J gene TRBJ2-2; D is possibly TRBD2 (6 bases). Germline CDR1 reads WSHSY; CDR2 reads SAAADI. V dropped 7 bases and J dropped 5 bases, with 20 bases sitting between them. This CDR3 is 16 amino acids long. CDR3: CASTDHGTPRTGELFF. The CDR3 nucleotides read TGCGCCAGCACCGACCACGGGACTCCTCGGACCGGGGAGCTGTTTTTT.

This clone was seen once. This chain joins TRBV7-3 and TRBJ2-3, with 16 bases identical to TRBD2. The length of the CDR3 is 17 residues. Losses at the gene ends were 5 bases for V and 3 bases for J; bases not matched to a gene: 5. CDR1 is SGHTA, CDR2 FQGTGA, per germline. CDR3 sequence reads: CASSPRGLAGGTDTQYF. The CDR3 nucleotides are TGTGCCAGCAGCCCCCGGGGACTAGCGGGAGGGACAGATACGCAGTATTTT. The full variable domain, completed using reference TRBV7-3 and TRBJ2-3, is GAGVSQTPSNKVTEKGKYVELRCDPISGHTALYWYRQSLGQGPEFLIYFQGTGAADDSGLPNDRFFAVRPEGSVSTLKIQRTERGDSAVYLCASSPRGLAGGTDTQYFGPGTRLTVL.

CDR3 nucleotide sequence: TGTGCCAGTGGGCGGGAGGGGTCTACCGGGGAGCTGTTTTTT. This translates into CASGREGSTGELFF. The chain employs TRBV6-6 and TRBJ2-2; the match to TRBD2 covers 9 bases. V was clipped by 9 bases and J by 5 bases; unmatched bases: 7. The length of the CDR3 is 14 residues. The V gene's germline CDR1 is MNHNY and CDR2 SVGAGI (reference sequence).

The chain combines TRBV15 with TRBJ2-1; 7 nucleotides match TRBD2. CDR1 and CDR2 from the germline V gene are LNHNV and YYDKDF (reference sequence). The CDR3 totals 17 residues. V shed 6 bases, J shed 5 bases, and the junction held 16 bases outside the gene matches. The CDR3 protein is CATRGAGDRSWDNEQFF. CDR3 nucleotide sequence: TGTGCCACCAGAGGTGCGGGAGATAGGTCTTGGGACAATGAGCAGTTCTTC.

The V gene is TRBV6-1, the J gene TRBJ1-2; possible D gene TRBD1, 5 bases. The germline gives CDR1 MNHNS, CDR2 SASEGT. The CDR3 runs to 15 residues. The V and J ends lost 0 bases and 4 bases respectively, with 12 bases between them. For the CDR3, the DNA is TGTGCCAGCAGTGAAGCAACGGGGGGTGGCTATGGCTACACCTTC. This encodes CASSEATGGGYGYTF.

This clone was counted only a few times. The sample holds other DNA sequences that translate to the same CDR3. V and J are TRBV7-9 and TRBJ2-5; D perhaps matches TRBD2 (6 bases). Germline V gene lookup returns CDR1 SEHNR and CDR2 FQNEAQ (reference sequence). This CDR3 comprises 13 residues. V lost 3 bases and J 3 bases, leaving 8 bases between the germline ends. CDR3 nucleotide sequence: TGTGCCAGCAGCTTCTCGGGAGAAGAGACCCAGTACTTC. Amino acid sequence: CASSFSGEETQYF.

This rearrangement joins TRBV5-1 to TRBJ2-1; TRBD1 or TRBD2 may be the D gene (5 bases each). Trimming pared 1 base from V and 4 bases from J, leaving 15 bases between. CDR1 and CDR2 from the germline V gene are SGHRS and YFSETQ. There are 16 residues in the CDR3. The CDR3 spells CASSLRAGSEYNEQFF. The DNA for the CDR3 is TGCGCCAGCAGCTTGCGGGCAGGGAGTGAATACAATGAGCAGTTCTTC.

The gene calls are TRBV10-3 and TRBJ2-5; D unclear. Germline V gives CDR1 ENHRY, CDR2 SYGVKD. The V end was cut by 6 bases, the J end by 1 base, with 9 bases between. The CDR3 runs 13 residues. CDR3 residues: CAIRGSGQETQYF. The DNA for the CDR3 is TGTGCCATCAGGGGGTCGGGCCAAGAGACCCAGTACTTC.

This clone was recorded a few times. The chain recombines TRBV7-9 with TRBJ1-2; no definite D call. The CDR3 runs to 13 residues. Between the trimmed V and J ends, which lost 5 bases and 4 bases, there was a span of 11 bases. Looked up from germline, CDR1 is SEHNR and CDR2 is FQNEAQ (reference sequence). CDR3 sequence (DNA): TGTGCCAGCAGCCCCACCGTCGGCTATGGCTACACCTTC. Protein product: CASSPTVGYGYTF.

The chain joins TRBV2 to TRBJ1-1; TRBD1 matches at 8 bases. Germline trimming cut 6 bases from V and 6 bases from J; bases unmatched to any gene: 9. CDR3 length: 14 residues. The germline V gene encodes CDR1 SNHLY and CDR2 FYNNEI. The CDR3 protein is CASSTSGGLAEAFF. CDR3 nucleotide sequence: TGTGCCAGCAGCACTTCAGGGGGCTTAGCTGAAGCTTTCTTT.